One and the same sample provided the 27 T cell receptor beta chains below, sequenced in a study of cytomegalovirus exposure and HLA in healthy donors. Profiling relied on immunoSEQ multiplex PCR, and the TCRdb table lists in-frame clones only, not all of them. The sample contains around 200,000 clones, 65% to 85% of which appear only once. The source material was PBMCs. These receptors were taken from a young woman in good health and CMV-seropositive.

This clone has a handful of counts. The rearrangement uses TRBV7-6 and TRBJ2-5, with 8 bases aligning to TRBD2. V shed 8 bases, J shed 2 bases, and the junction held 10 bases outside the gene matches. Germline loops: CDR1 SGHVS, CDR2 FNYEAQ. The CDR3 has 15 residues. CDR3 nucleotide sequence: TGTGCCAGCGGTGGGGACGGCGGGAGGCAAGAGACCCAGTACTTC. This codes for CASGGDGGRQETQYF.

The rearrangement links TRBV6-5 to TRBJ2-2, with TRBD1 as a possible D gene (5 bases). Germline values: CDR1 MNHEY, CDR2 SVGAGI. CDR3 length: 13 residues. The V end lost 8 bases, the J end lost 12 bases, and 19 bases lay between the germline ends. CDR3 protein: CASGPTTQGQLFF. CDR3 nucleotide sequence: TGTGCCAGCGGGCCAACCACTCAGGGTCAGCTGTTTTTT.

The J gene is TRBJ1-4, the V gene TRBV9; 7 bases are a match to TRBD1. Germline V CDR1 and CDR2: SGDLS, YYNGEE. With V trimmed by 3 bases and J by 0 bases, 5 bases remained unmatched. The CDR3 consists of 16 residues. The CDR3 region is CASSAGDRTTNEKLFF. In DNA, the CDR3 is TGTGCCAGCAGCGCCGGGGACAGAACAACTAATGAAAAACTGTTTTTT.

The rearrangement links TRBV5-4 to TRBJ1-1, with D uncertain. Trimming removed 2 bases at V and 5 bases at J, with 10 bases between. The CDR3 contains 13 residues. Germline V CDR1 and CDR2: SGHNT, YYREEE (reference sequence). CDR3 amino acids: CASSFQGGTEAFF. As DNA, the CDR3 is TGTGCCAGCAGCTTCCAAGGAGGGACTGAAGCTTTCTTT.

The chain uses TRBV6-5 and TRBJ2-3; D may be TRBD2 (7 bases). Germline values: CDR1 MNHEY, CDR2 SVGAGI. V dropped 4 bases and J dropped 5 bases, with 13 bases sitting between them. The CDR3 loop spans 14 amino acids. The CDR3 DNA follows: TGTGCCAGCAGTTCTAGGGGGGGCGGAGATACGCAGTATTTT. It codes for CASSSRGGGDTQYF.

The chain couples TRBV10-3 to TRBJ1-1, with TRBD1 identical over 7 bases. The CDR3 runs 14 residues. V shed 4 bases and J 3 bases; nucleotides not matched to a gene: 5. CDR1 is ENHRY and CDR2 is SYGVKD in the germline V gene. CDR3 coding DNA: TGTGCCATCAGTGTTGGGACAGATTACACTGAAGCTTTCTTT. It specifies CAISVGTDYTEAFF.

This chain links TRBV10-2 with TRBJ2-1, with D perhaps matching TRBD1 (6 bases). V lost 6 bases, J lost 0 bases, and 12 bases lay in between. The CDR3 covers 15 residues. Germline CDR1 WSHSY, CDR2 SAAADI. Here the CDR3 reads CASRNRDNSYNEQFF. Written as DNA, the CDR3 is TGCGCCAGCAGAAACCGGGACAACTCCTACAATGAGCAGTTCTTC.

The chain combines TRBV9 with TRBJ1-2, with D possibly matching TRBD1 (6 bases). Germline V gene lookup returns CDR1 SGDLS and CDR2 YYNGEE. V was clipped by 0 bases and J by 2 bases, with 8 bases between them. The CDR3 is 14 residues long. Here the CDR3 DNA reads TGTGCCAGCAGCGTAGGCAGGGGAAACTATGGCTACACCTTC. It encodes CASSVGRGNYGYTF.

The count of this clone is one. J is TRBJ1-4 and V is TRBV2; no definite D call. CDR3 length: 14 amino acids. Germline V gene sequence: CDR1 SNHLY, CDR2 FYNNEI. V was shortened by 2 bases and J by 5 bases, with 9 bases between the two germline ends. The CDR3 protein is CASSEQVDNEKLFF. CDR3 sequence (DNA): TGTGCCAGCAGTGAACAGGTTGACAATGAAAAACTGTTTTTT.

CDR3 DNA: TGTGCCAGTGGCCCGGGGAATGAGCAGTTCTTC. Amino acid sequence: CASGPGNEQFF. This sequence joins TRBV19 and TRBJ2-1; D is possibly TRBD2 (5 bases). Germline V gene data show CDR1 as LNHDA and CDR2 as SQIVND (reference sequence). The CDR3 runs to 11 residues. Deletions cut 8 bases from V and 7 bases from J, with 9 bases between.

V and J are TRBV11-3 and TRBJ1-1, with no clear D. The germline V and J ends were trimmed by 0 bases and 1 base, with 9 bases remaining between them. Looked up from germline, CDR1 is SGHNT and CDR2 is YENEEA. The CDR3 loop spans 15 amino acids. The CDR3 is CASSLDGRTNTEAFF. The CDR3 DNA reads as TGTGCCAGCAGCTTAGATGGGCGTACGAACACTGAAGCTTTCTTT.

The chain couples TRBV11-1 to TRBJ1-1; 9 bases line up with TRBD1. The CDR3 consists of 15 residues. Germline V lookup: CDR1 SGHAT, CDR2 FQDESV (reference sequence). Trimming removed 6 bases from V and 6 bases from J; junction bases left unmatched: 11. Here the CDR3 reads CASRHRDRVYAEAFF. Here the CDR3 DNA reads TGTGCCAGCAGACACCGGGACAGGGTTTATGCTGAAGCTTTCTTT. Full variable domain (remainder filled in from reference TRBV11-1 and TRBJ1-1): EAEVAQSPRYKITEKSQAVAFWCDPISGHATLYWYRQILGQGPELLVQFQDESVVDDSQLPKDRFSAERLKGVDSTLKIQPAELGDSAMYLCASRHRDRVYAEAFFGQGTRLTVV.

In DNA, the CDR3 is TGCGCCAGCAGCTACGGACAGGGGTTAACCTACGAGCAGTACTTC. This sequence encodes CASSYGQGLTYEQYF. The V call is TRBV5-1, the J call TRBJ2-7, with 9 bases that match TRBD1. This CDR3 is 15 amino acids long. V lost 3 bases to trimming and J lost 2 bases; unmatched junction nucleotides: 6. Germline V gene lookup returns CDR1 SGHRS and CDR2 YFSETQ.

The genes are TRBV25-1 and TRBJ1-1, with no clear D. Germline-derived CDR1 and CDR2 are MGHDK and SYGVNS. Trimming stripped 3 bases from V and 1 base from J, with 6 bases between. This CDR3 contains 13 residues. DNA of the CDR3: TGTGCCAGCAGTGACCTCCGGAACACTGAAGCTTTCTTT. Amino acid sequence: CASSDLRNTEAFF.

The J gene is TRBJ1-1, the V gene TRBV19, with a tentative D call TRBD1 (5 bases). This CDR3 has 14 amino acids. CDR1 is LNHDA and CDR2 is SQIVND in the germline V gene (reference sequence). V was trimmed by 0 bases and J by 3 bases, leaving 8 bases between them. As DNA, the CDR3 is TGTGCCAGTAGTATAGACGCCAGGGACACTGAAGCTTTCTTT. This sequence encodes CASSIDARDTEAFF.

The chain employs TRBV6-1 and TRBJ1-2; D perhaps matches TRBD1 (5 bases). Germline loops: CDR1 MNHNS, CDR2 SASEGT. V gave up 2 bases and J gave up 5 bases, with 12 bases separating them. The CDR3 has 14 residues. The CDR3 DNA sequence: TGTGCCAGCAGTGAACAGGGATCTTGGTATGGCTACACCTTC. This encodes CASSEQGSWYGYTF.

This clone was found a few times. CDR3: CASSQAPGETNEKLFF. The CDR3, as DNA: TGTGCCAGCAGCCAAGCACCGGGGGAGACTAATGAAAAACTGTTTTTT. This chain connects TRBV25-1 to TRBJ1-4; D possibly corresponds to TRBD1 (5 bases). The CDR3 length is 16 residues. Germline V gene sequence: CDR1 MGHDK, CDR2 SYGVNS. The V and J ends lost 6 bases and 2 bases respectively, with 16 bases between them. Filled out from reference TRBV25-1 and TRBJ1-4, the complete variable domain reads EADIYQTPRYLVIGTGKKITLECSQTMGHDKMYWYQQDPGMELHLIHYSYGVNSTEKGDLSSESTVSRIRTEHFPLTLESARPSHTSQYLCASSQAPGETNEKLFFGSGTQLSVL.

This clone has a single count. The rearrangement joins TRBV18 to TRBJ1-1; 8 bases are a match to TRBD1. The germline CDR1 and CDR2 sequences are KGHSH and LQKENI. V shed 8 bases and J 5 bases; nucleotides not matched to a gene: 13. CDR3 length: 15 residues. The CDR3 DNA reads TGTGCCAGCGCAAAGTATCAGGGGGCCCGTACTGAAGCTTTCTTT. Translation: CASAKYQGARTEAFF. The full variable domain, in which reference TRBV18 and TRBJ1-1 provide the parts outside the CDR3, is NAGVMQNPRHLVRRRGQEARLRCSPMKGHSHVYWYRQLPEEGLKFMVYLQKENIIDESGMPKERFSAEFPKEGPSILRIQQVVRGDSAAYFCASAKYQGARTEAFFGQGTRLTVV.

The gene calls are TRBV5-1 and TRBJ1-2; a weak D match, TRBD1 (6 bases). From germline, CDR1 is SGHRS and CDR2 YFSETQ. The CDR3 consists of 13 residues. Trimming removed 4 bases at V and 7 bases at J, with 14 bases between. CDR3 nucleotide sequence: TGCGCCAGCAGCGCCCGGACAGCATCTGGCTACACCTTC. Amino acids: CASSARTASGYTF.

This rearrangement joins TRBV6-1 to TRBJ1-5, with no clear D. The germline CDR1 and CDR2 sequences are MNHNS and SASEGT. The CDR3 totals 14 residues. Deletions cut 6 bases from V and 7 bases from J, with 16 bases between. CDR3 nucleotide sequence: TGTGCCAGCAGCCCACCGGGTGGTTGGCAGCCCCAGCATTTT. Translating gives CASSPPGGWQPQHF.

V is TRBV11-3 and J is TRBJ1-6; TRBD1 aligns across 9 bases. Looked up from germline, CDR1 is SGHNT and CDR2 is YENEEA. The CDR3 is 14 residues long. V was pared by 1 base and J by 8 bases, with 0 bases of the junction left unmatched. The CDR3 DNA follows: TGTGCCAGCAGCTTAGGACAGGGGGATTCACCCCTCCACTTT. Translation gives CASSLGQGDSPLHF.

This clone was recorded only once. The V and J genes are TRBV2 and TRBJ1-4; TRBD1 matches 9 bases. Germline trimming cut 8 bases from V and 8 bases from J; bases unmatched to any gene: 15. Per germline, CDR1 SNHLY and CDR2 FYNNEI. This CDR3 comprises 16 residues. The chain's CDR3 is CASFRRGTGRREKLFF. The DNA for the CDR3 is TGTGCCAGCTTTCGGCGAGGGACAGGGAGGAGGGAAAAACTGTTTTTT.

The chain links TRBV19 to TRBJ1-5; no reliable D call. Trimming pared 4 bases from V and 4 bases from J, leaving 14 bases between. In germline, CDR1 is LNHDA, CDR2 SQIVND (reference sequence). There are 15 residues in the CDR3. CDR3 amino acids: CASSKHQLRNQPQHF. The CDR3 coding sequence is TGTGCCAGTAGTAAGCACCAACTGAGAAATCAGCCCCAGCATTTT.

The J gene is TRBJ1-2, the V gene TRBV7-9; possible D gene TRBD1, 5 bases. Between the trimmed V and J ends, which lost 2 bases and 8 bases, there was a span of 12 bases. The CDR3 spans 13 residues. Germline CDR1 and CDR2: SEHNR and FQNEAQ (reference sequence). The CDR3 bases are TGTGCCAGCAGCTTAACGTCGGACACGGGCTACACCTTC. As protein: CASSLTSDTGYTF.

The V call is TRBV2, the J call TRBJ1-1; weak D call: TRBD1 (6 bases). The V gene lost 5 bases and the J gene lost 5 bases, with 18 bases spanning the gap. The CDR3 is 15 residues long. CDR1 SNHLY and CDR2 FYNNEI come from the germline V gene. The CDR3 DNA reads as TGTGCCAGCAGTTCACTACAGGGTACGGGAACTGAAGCTTTCTTT. Its translation is CASSSLQGTGTEAFF.

V usage is TRBV5-5 and J usage is TRBJ2-1; 9 bases map to TRBD2. This CDR3 spans 15 amino acids. Germline CDR1 and CDR2: SGHKS and YYEKEE (reference sequence). The trim removed 9 bases at V and 6 bases at J, leaving 13 bases unmatched. CDR3 region: CATSALSGGGNEQFF. For the CDR3, the DNA is TGTGCCACCTCCGCTCTTAGCGGGGGAGGCAATGAGCAGTTCTTC.

This sequence joins TRBV6-5 and TRBJ1-2, with a weak D call TRBD1 (6 bases). The V end lost 2 bases, the J end lost 8 bases, and 12 bases lay between the germline ends. The CDR3 totals 13 residues. Per the germline V gene, CDR1 is MNHEY and CDR2 is SVGAGI. In DNA, the CDR3 is TGTGCCAGCAGTTACCCAGGGGCTACGGGCTACACCTTC. It encodes CASSYPGATGYTF.